The next 27 T cell receptor beta chains were all read from a single sample in a study of blood T cell repertoires in COVID-19. Method: immunoSEQ multiplex PCR; TCRdb's copy keeps in-frame clones and lacks some. The table has approximately 230,000 clones, about nine tenths seen once. What was sequenced was PBMCs or T cells enriched from blood (not recorded which). The receptor set was obtained from a man aged 35 to 55 who had recovered from COVID-19.

The V gene is TRBV2, the J gene TRBJ2-3; D is uncertain. Per germline, CDR1 SNHLY and CDR2 FYNNEI. The CDR3 consists of 11 residues. The V end was cut by 8 bases, the J end by 9 bases, with 12 bases between. This CDR3 reads CASCTADTQYF. As DNA, the CDR3 is TGTGCCAGCTGTACAGCTGACACGCAGTATTTT.

A word on this clone: Other DNA sequences within the sample encode an identical CDR3. The V and J genes are TRBV19 and TRBJ2-2; 9 bases map to TRBD2. Looked up from germline, CDR1 is LNHDA and CDR2 is SQIVND (reference sequence). The CDR3 loop spans 16 amino acids. V trimming: 4 bases; J trimming: 5 bases; junction bases outside the gene matches: 8. CDR3 sequence (DNA): TGTGCCAGTAGTAGCGGCGCGGGGGGGCGGACCGGGGAGCTGTTTTTT. Translation: CASSSGAGGRTGELFF.

This clone showed up just once. The J gene is TRBJ1-1, the V gene TRBV14; TRBD1 agrees at 8 bases. Germline values: CDR1 SGHDN, CDR2 FVKESK. The CDR3 consists of 14 residues. V lost 3 bases and J lost 10; bases outside the gene matches: 10. This CDR3 is CASSQNRQGRRAFF. The CDR3 bases are TGTGCCAGCAGCCAGAATCGACAGGGGAGGCGAGCTTTCTTT.

This chain connects TRBV7-9 to TRBJ1-4, with TRBD1 matching over 7 bases. The CDR3 spans 14 residues. The germline V gene has CDR1 SEHNR and CDR2 FQNEAQ (reference sequence). The trim removed 8 bases at V and 4 bases at J, leaving 7 bases unmatched. CDR3 sequence reads: CASSEGAGNEKLFF. CDR3 nucleotides: TGTGCCAGCTCGGAGGGGGCCGGTAATGAAAAACTGTTTTTT.

This rearrangement joins TRBV6-4 to TRBJ2-1; 7 bases match TRBD2. Looked up from germline, CDR1 is MRHNA and CDR2 is SNTAGT. The CDR3 extends over 16 amino acids. With 0 bases clipped from V and 8 bases from J, the junction kept 10 bases outside the gene matches. The CDR3 DNA reads TGTGCCAGCAGTGACTCGAAGAAGGGTGGGGGGGATGAGCAGTTCTTC. It specifies CASSDSKKGGGDEQFF.

Only one count was recorded for this clone. The same CDR3 arises from other DNA sequences in this sample as well. The V call is TRBV5-1, the J call TRBJ1-2; 8 nucleotides match TRBD1. V gave up 4 bases and J gave up 5 bases; unmatched junction bases: 4. Germline V CDR1 and CDR2: SGHRS, YFSETQ. The CDR3 totals 13 residues. The CDR3 spells CASSPGQGYGYTF. CDR3 DNA: TGCGCCAGCAGCCCCGGACAGGGTTATGGCTACACCTTC.

This clone showed up just once. The chain combines TRBV3-1 (or the pseudogene TRBV3-2) with TRBJ1-2; D unclear. CDR3 length: 13 amino acids. V was shortened by 0 bases and J by 8 bases, with 10 bases between the two germline ends. In germline, CDR1 is LGHDT, CDR2 YNNKEL (reference sequence). CDR3 sequence reads: CASSQERGNGYTF. DNA for the CDR3: TGTGCCAGCAGCCAAGAGCGAGGGAACGGCTACACCTTC.

This clone came up once. The gene calls are TRBV5-1 and TRBJ2-3, with 11 bases matching TRBD2. The germline V gene encodes CDR1 SGHRS and CDR2 YFSETQ. The CDR3 sequence is 17 residues long. The V and J ends lost 4 bases and 3 bases, in that order; junction bases with no gene match: 10. CDR3 protein: CASSVSGGGPKTDTQYF. The DNA for the CDR3 is TGCGCCAGCAGCGTTAGCGGGGGGGGCCCGAAGACAGATACGCAGTATTTT. The variable domain in full, completed from reference TRBV5-1 and TRBJ2-3, reads KAGVTQTPRYLIKTRGQQVTLSCSPISGHRSVSWYQQTPGQGLQFLFEYFSETQRNKGNFPGRFSGRQFSNSRSEMNVSTLELGDSALYLCASSVSGGGPKTDTQYFGPGTRLTVL.

The gene calls are TRBV2 and TRBJ2-7, with 12 bases aligning to TRBD2. CDR3 length: 15 amino acids. From germline, CDR1 is SNHLY and CDR2 FYNNEI. Unmatched junction bases numbered 4, after V lost 7 bases and J lost 0 bases. CDR3 residues: CASTRTSGISYEQYF. CDR3 DNA: TGTGCCAGCACAAGGACTAGCGGGATCTCCTACGAGCAGTACTTC.

The chain couples TRBV7-2 to TRBJ1-1; D ambiguous. This CDR3 region has 14 residues. Deletions cut 2 bases from V and 1 base from J, with 8 bases between. The germline V gene encodes CDR1 SGHTA and CDR2 FQGNSA. The CDR3 coding sequence is TGTGCCAGCAGCTTACCTAAGCGGAACACTGAAGCTTTCTTT. Translated: CASSLPKRNTEAFF.

In its sample, this clone was seen once. The genes are TRBV7-9 and TRBJ2-5, with TRBD2 matching 9 bases. The CDR3 extends over 14 amino acids. The V segment lost 6 bases and the J segment 2 bases; nucleotides outside the gene matches: 4. Germline CDR1 reads SEHNR; CDR2 reads FQNEAQ (reference sequence). The chain's CDR3 is CASSSGSFQETQYF. The CDR3 DNA reads TGTGCCAGCAGTAGCGGGAGCTTTCAAGAGACCCAGTACTTC. The full variable domain, rest sourced from reference TRBV7-9 and TRBJ2-5, is DTGVSQNPRHKITKRGQNVTFRCDPISEHNRLYWYRQTLGQGPEFLTYFQNEAQLEKSRLLSDRFSAERPKGSFSTLEIQRTEQGDSAMYLCASSSGSFQETQYFGPGTRLLVL.

The chain recombines TRBV6-9 with TRBJ2-7; D gene unclear. CDR1 is MNHGY, CDR2 SVAAGI, per germline. CDR3 size: 13 residues. Trimming left V 7 bases short and J 2 bases short, with 12 bases between. The CDR3 nucleotides are TGTGCCAGCAAGGAAAGCGTAACCTACGAGCAGTACTTC. Amino acid sequence: CASKESVTYEQYF.

The chain carries TRBV28 and TRBJ2-7, with 7 positions matching TRBD2. This CDR3 is 16 amino acids long. CDR1 is MDHEN, CDR2 SYDVKM, per germline. V lost 5 bases to trimming and J lost 0 bases; unmatched junction nucleotides: 10. The chain's CDR3 is CASSKPGLAVSYEQYF. Here the CDR3 DNA reads TGTGCCAGCAGTAAACCTGGGCTAGCGGTCTCCTACGAGCAGTACTTC. The entire variable domain, with the rest obtained from reference TRBV28 and TRBJ2-7, is as follows: DVKVTQSSRYLVKRTGEKVFLECVQDMDHENMFWYRQDPGLGLRLIYFSYDVKMKEKGDIPEGYSVSREKKERFSLILESASTNQTSMYLCASSKPGLAVSYEQYFGPGTRLTVT.

The rearrangement uses TRBV7-9 and TRBJ1-1; D might be TRBD1 (5 bases). V shed 5 bases and J shed 6 bases, with 22 bases lying between them. The CDR3 extends over 16 amino acids. The V gene's germline CDR1 is SEHNR and CDR2 FQNEAQ (reference sequence). The CDR3: CASSPITGGANAEAFF. The CDR3 bases are TGTGCCAGCAGCCCAATAACGGGAGGGGCTAACGCTGAAGCTTTCTTT.

The chain carries TRBV18 and TRBJ1-6, with TRBD1 as a possible D gene (6 bases). Per the germline V gene, CDR1 is KGHSH and CDR2 is LQKENI. The CDR3 sequence is 15 residues long. V shed 3 bases and J shed 10 bases, with 16 bases lying between them. The CDR3 coding sequence is TGTGCCAGCTCACCCTCGGGGGGGGCCGGGTCACCCCTCCACTTT. Its translation: CASSPSGGAGSPLHF.

The CDR3 loop reads CASSPSGGAKTQYF. Written as DNA, the CDR3 is TGTGCCAGCAGCCCATCAGGGGGCGCAAAGACCCAGTACTTC. The rearrangement joins TRBV11-3 to TRBJ2-5; 8 positions agree with TRBD1. The germline V gene encodes CDR1 SGHNT and CDR2 YENEEA. V dropped 5 bases and J dropped 6; count of bases not matched to a gene: 8. This CDR3 spans 14 amino acids.

This clone was seen a handful of times. The genes are TRBV2 and TRBJ2-2; possible D gene TRBD2, 5 bases. CDR1 SNHLY and CDR2 FYNNEI come from the germline V gene. The CDR3 runs to 16 residues. The V and J ends lost 5 bases and 3 bases respectively, with 16 bases between them. Written as DNA, the CDR3 is TGTGCCAGCAGTACCGAGAGGGCTAGATACACCGGGGAGCTGTTTTTT. The encoded protein is CASSTERARYTGELFF.

This clone has just one count. The V gene is TRBV5-1, the J gene TRBJ2-2, with D possibly matching TRBD1 (6 bases). Germline loops: CDR1 SGHRS, CDR2 YFSETQ. The V end lost 4 bases, the J end lost 5 bases, and 21 bases lay between the germline ends. This CDR3 contains 17 residues. In DNA form, the CDR3 reads TGCGCCAGCAGCATAGCATACAGGGATCCAGGGACCGGGGAGCTGTTTTTT. This sequence encodes CASSIAYRDPGTGELFF.

The rearrangement links TRBV18 to TRBJ2-2; maybe TRBD2 (5 bases). Germline V CDR1 and CDR2: KGHSH, LQKENI. The CDR3 runs 14 residues. V was pared by 5 bases and J by 5 bases, with 12 bases between. The DNA for the CDR3 is TGTGCCAGCTCAGCCGGGGAAACAACCGGGGAGCTGTTTTTT. It codes for CASSAGETTGELFF.

J is TRBJ2-7 and V is TRBV4-1, with 8 bases that match TRBD1. With 0 bases clipped from V and 2 bases from J, the junction kept 9 bases outside the gene matches. Germline CDR1 and CDR2: MGHRA and YSYEKL. The CDR3 extends over 17 amino acids. The CDR3 nucleotides read TGCGCCAGCAGCCAAGATCAGGGCGGACAGGGAACCTACGAGCAGTACTTC. Encoded protein: CASSQDQGGQGTYEQYF.

As for this clone: Relative to the germline gene, one junction end is altered; a read error may explain this. The chain carries TRBV7-7 and TRBJ2-2; 8 nucleotides agree with TRBD2. In germline, CDR1 is SSHAT, CDR2 FNYEAQ (reference sequence). The CDR3 has 17 amino acids. The CDR3 region has the DNA TGTGCTAGCAGCTTAGCCCGGGGGGGCGGGAGGACCGGGGAGCTGTTTTTT. This codes for CASSLARGGGRTGELFF.

The chain is built from TRBV7-3 and TRBJ1-1, with D perhaps TRBD1 (5 bases). The V gene's germline CDR1 is SGHTA and CDR2 FQGTGA. The CDR3 has 13 residues. Trimming pared 4 bases from V and 4 bases from J, leaving 10 bases between. CDR3 amino acids: CASSSVGGTEAFF. The CDR3 DNA follows: TGTGCCAGCAGCTCCGTGGGGGGCACTGAAGCTTTCTTT.

There are a few counts of this clone. A read error may produce the germline difference seen at one junction end. The chain is built from TRBV4-1 and TRBJ2-1, with 12 nucleotides matching TRBD2. The CDR3 has 15 amino acids. CDR1 is MGHRA, CDR2 YSYEKL, per germline. The DNA for the CDR3 is TGCGCCAGCAGTCGTGGACTAGCGGGACCCAATAAGCAGTTCTTC. This gives the protein CASSRGLAGPNKQFF.

V and J are TRBV29-1 and TRBJ2-5, with D tentatively TRBD2 (6 bases). Between the trimmed V and J ends, which lost 3 bases and 5 bases, there was a span of 13 bases. Germline CDR1 reads SQVTM; CDR2 reads ANQGSEA. CDR3 length equals 13 residues. The DNA for the CDR3 is TGCAGCGTTGAGGGCGCGGGACGGGAGACCCAGTACTTC. It codes for CSVEGAGRETQYF.

This clone was counted a single time. This rearrangement joins TRBV30 to TRBJ1-3, with D perhaps matching TRBD1 (6 bases). Germline V gene sequence: CDR1 GTSNPN, CDR2 SVGIG (reference sequence). The CDR3 totals 15 residues. V dropped 3 bases and J dropped 2 bases, with 14 bases sitting between them. The DNA for the CDR3 is TGTGCCTGGAGCGATACAGGGTCTACTGGAAACACCATATATTTT. Translated, it gives CAWSDTGSTGNTIYF.

The CDR3 spells CASSLWSLPPSETQYF. The CDR3 DNA is TGTGCCAGCAGCTTATGGTCCCTACCCCCCTCAGAGACCCAGTACTTC. The V call is TRBV7-9, the J call TRBJ2-5; D unresolved. The germline V and J ends were trimmed by 2 bases and 4 bases, with 17 bases remaining between them. Germline lookup yields CDR1 SEHNR and CDR2 FQNEAQ (reference sequence). The CDR3 contains 16 residues. The whole variable domain, remainder taken from reference TRBV7-9 and TRBJ2-5, is DTGVSQNPRHKITKRGQNVTFRCDPISEHNRLYWYRQTLGQGPEFLTYFQNEAQLEKSRLLSDRFSAERPKGSFSTLEIQRTEQGDSAMYLCASSLWSLPPSETQYFGPGTRLLVL.

The chain couples TRBV4-3 to TRBJ2-2; tentative D call: TRBD1 (8 bases). The CDR3 runs to 16 residues. The germline V and J ends were trimmed by 3 bases and 4 bases, with 15 bases remaining between them. Germline CDR1 and CDR2: LGHNA and YSLEER. The chain's CDR3 is CASSQYYRGGTGELFF. The CDR3 DNA follows: TGCGCCAGCAGCCAGTATTACAGGGGGGGCACCGGGGAGCTGTTTTTT.